The source of this TCR beta chain is a study of blood T cell repertoires in COVID-19. For the study at large: The cDNA or gDNA used as material had been derived from T cells, B-cell-depleted T cells, or PBMCs.

Original processing notes: Reference gene primers were amplified, and this amplification served to estimate nucleated cell counts. Profiled with immunoSEQ multiplex PCR; TCRdb holds only in-frame clones, not every one. Clone size and the V and J calls come from that table; the DNA yielded D and trimming. The sample holds more than 250,000 clones, roughly 80% seen once. The V segment lost 3 bases and the J segment 4 bases; nucleotides outside the gene matches: 10. CDR3 length: 15 residues. Germline CDR1 is DFQATT and CDR2 is SNEGSKA (reference sequence). This clone was observed once. The specimen was peripheral blood. The gene calls are TRBV20-1 and TRBJ2-3; 7 nucleotides line up with TRBD1. This clonotype was obtained from a man in his 60s who had recovered from COVID-19. The CDR3 reads CSASYLRGFADTQYF. In nucleotides, the CDR3 is TGCAGTGCTAGTTATCTCAGGGGGTTCGCAGATACGCAGTATTTT.